This T cell receptor (beta chain) was sequenced in a study of T-cell reconstitution after alpha-beta-depleted transplantation in children. Germline V gene sequence: CDR1 SGHRS, CDR2 YFSETQ. The CDR3 consists of 15 residues. Trimming pared 5 bases from V and 0 bases from J, leaving 14 bases between. Ten or more counts support this clonotype. Molecular barcoding with unique molecular identifiers was used for the TCRbeta library. MiXCR, applied by TCRdb to the PCR reads, yields one record per CDR3 protein. The sample holds around 700,000 distinct CDR3 sequences, roughly 13% seen once. The chain combines TRBV5-1 with TRBJ2-5; D assignment may be TRBD1 or TRBD2 (5 bases each). The TCR comes from a girl aged 2-10 years with congenital amegakaryocytic thrombocytopenia, due to receive a stem cell transplant. Sample: PBMCs, taken before TCRalphabeta/CD19-depleted stem cell transplant. Written as DNA, the CDR3 is TGCGCCAGCAGTCGAGGGGACGGGAACCAAGAGACCCAGTACTTC. Protein product: CASSRGDGNQETQYF.